What follows are 18 T cell receptor beta chains derived from one specimen sequenced in a study of cytomegalovirus exposure and HLA in healthy donors (dated by TCRdb to 2016 to 2017). Library creation used the immunoSEQ multiplex PCR assay. A mixture of 60 forward primers for TCR Vbeta segments and 13 reverse primers for TCR Jbeta segments was used in the multiplex PCR. In its TCRdb copy, this immuneACCESS table keeps in-frame sequences only and misses some clones. Where compared with another copy, unresolved V genes explain less than half of these, and the others have no known cause. Across this sample there are roughly 99,000 clones, with about 74% seen only once. In total, the top ten clones hold 1.5% to 2% of the sample. The specimen was PBMCs. The receptors were gathered from a male donor in good health and CMV-seronegative.

The genes are TRBV6-6 and TRBJ2-7, with a weak D call TRBD2 (6 bases). V lost 7 bases to trimming and J lost 0 bases, with 10 bases between them. Germline CDR1 MNHNY, CDR2 SVGAGI (reference sequence). The length of the CDR3 is 13 residues. In DNA, the CDR3 is TGTGCCAGCATTGGCGGGAACTCCTACGAGCAGTACTTC. Amino acid sequence: CASIGGNSYEQYF.

The V gene is TRBV28, the J gene TRBJ2-7; D uncertain. The length of the CDR3 is 11 residues. Germline V lookup: CDR1 MDHEN, CDR2 SYDVKM. V lost 1 base and J lost 5, with 3 bases in between. The CDR3 region is CASSLFNEQYF. The CDR3 DNA reads TGTGCCAGCAGTTTATTCAACGAGCAGTACTTC.

This chain links TRBV29-1 with TRBJ2-5, with D possibly being TRBD2 (5 bases). The J call may be wrong; the DNA end is better matched by TRBJ2-7. This CDR3 has 17 residues. Germline V gene lookup returns CDR1 SQVTM and CDR2 ANQGSEA. The CDR3 bases are TGCAGCGTTGTAGCTGTTTTCGGGCAGGACTTCTCCTACGAGCAGTACTTC. Translating gives CSVVAVFGQDFSYEQYF.

The chain couples TRBV6-5 to TRBJ2-1; possibly TRBD2 for D (6 bases). Trimming removed 2 bases at V and 0 bases at J, with 8 bases between. The germline CDR1 and CDR2 sequences are MNHEY and SVGAGI. CDR3 size: 15 residues. CDR3 sequence reads: CASSYRRDSYNEQFF. The DNA for the CDR3 is TGTGCCAGCAGTTACCGGCGGGACTCCTACAATGAGCAGTTCTTC.

Regarding this clone: Germline is not matched at one junction end, which may reflect a read error. The chain couples TRBV7-9 to TRBJ2-7; D is unclear. Germline V gene sequence: CDR1 SEHNR, CDR2 FQNEAQ (reference sequence). The CDR3 covers 11 residues. For the CDR3, the DNA is TGTTCCAGCAGCTCAGGCTACGAGCAGTACTTC. It codes for CSSSSGYEQYF.

V and J are TRBV28 and TRBJ1-1, with TRBD1 matching 11 bases. With V trimmed by 2 bases and J by 7 bases, 9 bases remained unmatched. The CDR3 contains 16 residues. Germline loops: CDR1 MDHEN, CDR2 SYDVKM. As DNA, the CDR3 is TGTGCCAGCAGTTTAACGGACAGGGGGCGCGGGAGTGAAGCTTTCTTT. Amino acid sequence: CASSLTDRGRGSEAFF.

This clone was detected once. V is TRBV2 and J is TRBJ2-3; TRBD2 matches 11 bases. This CDR3 contains 15 residues. With V trimmed by 6 bases and J by 7 bases, 9 bases remained unmatched. Germline CDR1 reads SNHLY; CDR2 reads FYNNEI. The CDR3 loop reads CASSATSGSYNTQYF. The CDR3 coding sequence is TGTGCCAGCAGCGCCACTAGCGGGAGTTACAATACGCAGTATTTT.

This rearrangement joins TRBV6-5 to TRBJ1-2; D is unresolved. CDR1 and CDR2 from the germline V gene are MNHEY and SVGAGI. Trimming cost V 6 bases and J 0 bases, with 8 bases left between them. This CDR3 contains 13 residues. The CDR3 loop is CASSPVANYGYTF. CDR3 nucleotides: TGTGCCAGCAGCCCGGTCGCTAACTATGGCTACACCTTC.

The gene calls are TRBV19 and TRBJ2-7; TRBD2 agrees at 9 bases. The CDR3 covers 12 residues. J lost 6 bases, V lost 8 bases, and 5 bases had no gene match. Germline V gives CDR1 LNHDA, CDR2 SQIVND (reference sequence). CDR3 coding DNA: TGTGCCAGTCAGGGACTAGCACGCGAGCAGTACTTC. It codes for CASQGLAREQYF.

In this sample, this clone turned up a few times. The chain is built from TRBV6-6 and TRBJ2-3; D is possibly TRBD2 (5 bases). Germline CDR1 reads MNHNY; CDR2 reads SVGAGI (reference sequence). The V end was cut by 5 bases, the J end by 3 bases, with 9 bases between. This CDR3 region has 13 residues. CDR3 sequence (DNA): TGTGCCAGCAGTCGAGGACTTACAGATACGCAGTATTTT. Its translation: CASSRGLTDTQYF.

This chain joins TRBV27 and TRBJ2-3; 8 bases map to TRBD1. The CDR3 has 16 amino acids. J was trimmed by 6 bases and V by 3 bases; bases with no gene match: 11. Germline-derived CDR1 and CDR2 are MNHEY and SMNVEV (reference sequence). CDR3 region: CASSFGAGGFADTQYF. DNA for the CDR3: TGTGCCAGCAGTTTCGGGGCAGGGGGCTTCGCGGATACGCAGTATTTT.

Only a few counts were recorded for this clone. The rearrangement links TRBV5-1 to TRBJ2-2; D possibly corresponds to TRBD1 (6 bases). CDR1 is SGHRS, CDR2 YFSETQ, per germline. The V and J ends lost 4 bases and 2 bases respectively, with 12 bases between them. CDR3 length equals 15 residues. The CDR3 DNA reads TGCGCCAGCAGCACCGGGACACGAAACACCGGGGAGCTGTTTTTT. Residues: CASSTGTRNTGELFF.

The V and J genes are TRBV18 and TRBJ2-7; 13 bases are a match to TRBD2. The CDR3 runs 15 residues. Losses at the gene ends were 2 bases for V and 6 bases for J; bases not matched to a gene: 4. CDR1 is KGHSH, CDR2 LQKENI, per germline. This chain's CDR3 is CASSPTGLAGVEQYF. The DNA for the CDR3 is TGTGCCAGCTCACCAACCGGACTAGCGGGAGTCGAGCAGTACTTC.

The V call is TRBV5-6, the J call TRBJ2-3; the match to TRBD1 covers 9 bases. CDR1 and CDR2 (germline): SGHDT, YYEEEE. With V trimmed by 3 bases and J by 2 bases, 7 bases remained unmatched. The CDR3 totals 16 residues. The CDR3 loop is CASSSAGTGYTDTQYF. The CDR3 DNA is TGTGCCAGCAGCTCCGCCGGGACAGGGTACACAGATACGCAGTATTTT.

This chain uses TRBV19 with TRBJ2-5, with 8 nucleotides matching TRBD1. The J segment lost 1 base and the V segment lost 8 bases, leaving 18 bases of the junction unmatched. Germline loops: CDR1 LNHDA, CDR2 SQIVND (reference sequence). The CDR3 consists of 18 residues. CDR3 residues: CASGKQKGKQGGQETQYF. Written as DNA, the CDR3 is TGTGCCAGTGGCAAACAAAAGGGAAAACAGGGGGGCCAAGAGACCCAGTACTTC.

This chain connects TRBV9 to TRBJ2-7, with TRBD1 matching over 10 bases. The V gene end was trimmed by 3 bases and the J gene end by 4 bases; junction bases not matched to a gene: 7. The germline V gene encodes CDR1 SGDLS and CDR2 YYNGEE. This CDR3 contains 15 residues. The CDR3 sequence is CASSARQGAGYEQYF. CDR3 DNA sequence: TGTGCCAGCAGCGCAAGACAGGGGGCGGGTTACGAGCAGTACTTC.

In regard to this clone: At one of its ends the junction is not consistent with the germline gene, which may arise from a read error. Other DNA sequences of this sample code for an identical CDR3. This chain's CDR3 is CASSLDTSGQQFF. The CDR3 bases are TGCGCCAGCAGTTTAGACACTAGCGGGCAGCAGTTCTTC. The chain employs TRBV27 and TRBJ2-1, with 9 positions matching TRBD2. CDR3 length equals 13 residues. Looked up from germline, CDR1 is MNHEY and CDR2 is SMNVEV (reference sequence).

V and J are TRBV7-8 and TRBJ2-1; TRBD2 aligns across 8 bases. CDR1 is SGHVS, CDR2 FQNEAQ, per germline. V shed 3 bases, J shed 7 bases, and the junction held 11 bases outside the gene matches. The CDR3 totals 16 residues. The CDR3 DNA is TGTGCCAGCAGCTTGTGGGGCAGCGGGAGTTGGAATGAGCAGTTCTTC. Its translation is CASSLWGSGSWNEQFF.